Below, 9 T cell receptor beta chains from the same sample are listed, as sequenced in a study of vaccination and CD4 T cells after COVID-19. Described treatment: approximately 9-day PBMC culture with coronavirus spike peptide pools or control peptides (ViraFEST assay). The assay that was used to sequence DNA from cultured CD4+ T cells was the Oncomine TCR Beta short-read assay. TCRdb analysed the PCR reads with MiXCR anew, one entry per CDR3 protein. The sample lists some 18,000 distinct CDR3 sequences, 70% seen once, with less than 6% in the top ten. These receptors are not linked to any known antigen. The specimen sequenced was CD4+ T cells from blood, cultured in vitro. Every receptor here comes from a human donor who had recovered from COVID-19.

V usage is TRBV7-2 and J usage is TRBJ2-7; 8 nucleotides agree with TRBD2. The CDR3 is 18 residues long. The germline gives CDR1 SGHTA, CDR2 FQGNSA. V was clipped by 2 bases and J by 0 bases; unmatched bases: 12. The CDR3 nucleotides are TGTGCCAGCAGCTTAAGGGCTAGCGGGCGGCTCAGCTCCTACGAGCAGTACTTC. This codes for CASSLRASGRLSSYEQYF.

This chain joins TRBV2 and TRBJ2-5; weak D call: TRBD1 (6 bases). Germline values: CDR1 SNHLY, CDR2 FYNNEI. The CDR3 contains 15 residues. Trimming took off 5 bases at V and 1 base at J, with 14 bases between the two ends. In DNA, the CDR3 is TGTGCCAGCAGTCCAATACAGGGACCCCAAGAGACCCAGTACTTC. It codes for CASSPIQGPQETQYF.

In nucleotides, the CDR3 is TGCGCCAGCAGCTTCCGGGACAGGGTAGGGGCTGAAGCTTTCTTT. It encodes CASSFRDRVGAEAFF. The chain carries TRBV5-1 and TRBJ1-1; 9 bases match TRBD1. There are 15 residues in the CDR3. V was clipped by 2 bases and J by 6 bases; unmatched bases: 8. Per germline, CDR1 SGHRS and CDR2 YFSETQ.

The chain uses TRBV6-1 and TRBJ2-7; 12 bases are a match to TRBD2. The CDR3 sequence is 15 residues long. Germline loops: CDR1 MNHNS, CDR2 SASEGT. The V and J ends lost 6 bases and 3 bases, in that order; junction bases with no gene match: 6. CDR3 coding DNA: TGTGCCAGCAGGGACCAGGGACTAGCGGGCTACGAGCAGTACTTC. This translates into CASRDQGLAGYEQYF.

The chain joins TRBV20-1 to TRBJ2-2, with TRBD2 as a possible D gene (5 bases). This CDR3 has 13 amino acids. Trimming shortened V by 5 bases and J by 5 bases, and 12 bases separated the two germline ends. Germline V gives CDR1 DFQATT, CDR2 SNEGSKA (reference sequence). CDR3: CSARGPGTGELFF. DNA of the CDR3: TGCAGTGCTCGAGGGCCGGGTACCGGGGAGCTGTTTTTT.

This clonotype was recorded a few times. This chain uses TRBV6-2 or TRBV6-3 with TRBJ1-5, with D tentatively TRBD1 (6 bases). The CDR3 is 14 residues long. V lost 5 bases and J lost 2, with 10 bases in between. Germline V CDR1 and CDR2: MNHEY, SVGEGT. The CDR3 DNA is TGTGCCAGCAGTACACAGGGACGCAATCAGCCCCAGCATTTT. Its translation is CASSTQGRNQPQHF.

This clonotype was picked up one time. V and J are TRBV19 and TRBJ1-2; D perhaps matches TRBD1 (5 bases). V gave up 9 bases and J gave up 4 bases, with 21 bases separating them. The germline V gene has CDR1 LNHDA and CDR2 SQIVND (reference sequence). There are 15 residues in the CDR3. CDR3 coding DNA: TGTGCCAGCAGATTCAGGGTGGGTTTCATCTATGGCTACACCTTC. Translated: CASRFRVGFIYGYTF.

CDR3 sequence (DNA): TGTGCCAGCAGCTTAACCGGGCCTAGCGGGGCCACAGATACGCAGTATTTT. It codes for CASSLTGPSGATDTQYF. The genes are TRBV7-9 and TRBJ2-3, with 9 bases matching TRBD2. Per the germline V gene, CDR1 is SEHNR and CDR2 is FQNEAQ (reference sequence). The V segment lost 2 bases and the J segment 2 bases; nucleotides outside the gene matches: 8. The CDR3 loop spans 17 amino acids.

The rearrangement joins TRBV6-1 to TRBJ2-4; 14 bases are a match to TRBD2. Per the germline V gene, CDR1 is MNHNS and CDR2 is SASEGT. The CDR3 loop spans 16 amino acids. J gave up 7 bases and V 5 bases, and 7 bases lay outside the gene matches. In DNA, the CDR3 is TGTGCCAGCAGTAAGACTAGCGGGAGGGCTATGAACATTCAGTACTTC. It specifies CASSKTSGRAMNIQYF.